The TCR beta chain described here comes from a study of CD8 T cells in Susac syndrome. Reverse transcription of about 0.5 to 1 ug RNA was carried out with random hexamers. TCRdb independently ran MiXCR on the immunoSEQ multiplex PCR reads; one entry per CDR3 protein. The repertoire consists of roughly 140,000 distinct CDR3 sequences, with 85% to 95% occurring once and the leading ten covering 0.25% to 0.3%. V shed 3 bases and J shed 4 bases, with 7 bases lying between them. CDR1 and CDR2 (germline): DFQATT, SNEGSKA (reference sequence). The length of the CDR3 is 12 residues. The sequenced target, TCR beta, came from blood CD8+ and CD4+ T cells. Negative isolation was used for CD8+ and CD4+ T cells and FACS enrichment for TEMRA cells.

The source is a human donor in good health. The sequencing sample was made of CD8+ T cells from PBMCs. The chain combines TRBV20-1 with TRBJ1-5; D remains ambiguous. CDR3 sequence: CSAREWNQPQHF. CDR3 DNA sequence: TGCAGTGCTAGGGAATGGAATCAGCCCCAGCATTTT.